This TCR beta chain was identified during a study of PD-1 blockade in classical Hodgkin lymphoma. In the study overall: The patients were dosed with nivolumab 3 mg/kg, infused intravenously every 2 weeks.

Every patient had relapsed following autologous stem cell transplantation, and cohorts differed in brentuximab vedotin exposure. Study-level points and caveats: Reported baseline diversity: healthy donors highest, relapsed/refractory patients lowest. Causes of the repertoire differences remain undefined, possibly disease activity or prior therapy. Whoever responded completely had baseline diversity much like that seen in newly diagnosed patients.

Trimming left V 0 bases short and J 5 bases short, with 13 bases between. This CDR3 comprises 15 residues. Germline loops: CDR1 SGHAT, CDR2 FQNNGV. TCRdb's copy holds only in-frame clones and misses some; the assay was immunoSEQ multiplex PCR. Of 75,000 to 100,000 clones listed, 81% are singletons. Concerning this clone itself: Its specificity is unknown.

Sequenced here: peripheral blood mononuclear cells (PBMCs), sampled before the second cycle of nivolumab. This chain connects TRBV11-2 to TRBJ1-1; D is unclear. The receptor comes from a human donor with classical Hodgkin lymphoma. CDR3 sequence reads: CASSLEAGRKTEAFF. The CDR3, as DNA: TGTGCCAGCAGCTTAGAGGCGGGTCGAAAAACTGAAGCTTTCTTT.